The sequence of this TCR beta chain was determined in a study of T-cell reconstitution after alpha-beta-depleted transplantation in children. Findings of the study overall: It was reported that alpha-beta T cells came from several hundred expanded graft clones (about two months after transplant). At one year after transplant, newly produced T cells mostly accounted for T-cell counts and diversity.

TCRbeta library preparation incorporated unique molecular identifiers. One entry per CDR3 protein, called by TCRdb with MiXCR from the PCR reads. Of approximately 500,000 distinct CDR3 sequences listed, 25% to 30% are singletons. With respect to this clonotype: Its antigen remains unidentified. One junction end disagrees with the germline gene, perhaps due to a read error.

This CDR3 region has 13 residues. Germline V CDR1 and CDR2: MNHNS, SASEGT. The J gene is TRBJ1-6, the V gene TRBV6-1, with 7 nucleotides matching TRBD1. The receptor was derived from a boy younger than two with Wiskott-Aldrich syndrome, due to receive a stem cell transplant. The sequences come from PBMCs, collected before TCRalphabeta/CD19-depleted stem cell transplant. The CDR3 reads CASRQGPNSPLHF. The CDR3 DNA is TGTGCCAGCCGACAGGGTCCCAATTCCCCCCTCCACTTT.